Following are 20 T cell receptor beta chains from one sample sequenced in a study of T cell responses to AZD1222 COVID-19 vaccine. Repertoires were generated with immunoSEQ multiplex PCR, while TCRdb's copy carries only in-frame clones and drops some. This table has under 200,000 clones, over 80% appearing once. The specimen comprised peripheral blood, sampled on day 0 of AZD1222 vaccination. These receptor sequences come from an adult in good health.

V gene TRBV11-1 combines with J gene TRBJ2-3; D gene unclear. The germline V gene has CDR1 SGHAT and CDR2 FQDESV (reference sequence). There are 15 residues in the CDR3. Trimming removed 6 bases from V and 6 bases from J, with 19 bases in between. CDR3 DNA sequence: TGTGCCAGCAGTCGCGCAGGCTCCCCTTCGGATACGCAGTATTTT. Translation gives CASSRAGSPSDTQYF.

This chain links TRBV7-9 with TRBJ2-7; the match to TRBD1 covers 7 bases. The germline V gene has CDR1 SEHNR and CDR2 FQNEAQ (reference sequence). The CDR3 has 14 amino acids. The J segment lost 6 bases and the V segment lost 5 bases, leaving 10 bases of the junction unmatched. CDR3 amino acids: CASSDTGASSEQYF. In DNA, the CDR3 is TGTGCCAGCAGCGATACAGGGGCGAGCTCCGAGCAGTACTTC.

The gene calls are TRBV20-1 and TRBJ2-1, with D perhaps being TRBD1 or TRBD2 (5 bases each). The germline V gene has CDR1 DFQATT and CDR2 SNEGSKA (reference sequence). This CDR3 is 10 amino acids long. Trimming removed 7 bases from V and 6 bases from J, with 7 bases in between. CDR3 loop: CSGGANEQFF. In DNA form, the CDR3 reads TGCAGTGGAGGGGCCAATGAGCAGTTCTTC.

The rearrangement uses TRBV30 and TRBJ1-2, with D perhaps matching TRBD1 (6 bases). Germline V CDR1 and CDR2: GTSNPN, SVGIG (reference sequence). The CDR3 loop spans 16 amino acids. Trimming removed 2 bases at V and 6 bases at J, with 22 bases between. CDR3 residues: CAWSYFLGARSDGYTF. In DNA, the CDR3 is TGTGCCTGGAGTTACTTTCTGGGGGCGCGCTCTGATGGCTACACCTTC.

The chain uses TRBV19 and TRBJ2-1, with 11 bases identical to TRBD2. With 4 bases clipped from V and 8 bases from J, the junction kept 7 bases outside the gene matches. Germline assignment: CDR1 LNHDA and CDR2 SQIVND (reference sequence). This CDR3 spans 15 amino acids. Here the CDR3 DNA reads TGTGCCAGTAGTACCTTAGCGGGGGGGCGCTATGAGCAGTTCTTC. The encoded protein is CASSTLAGGRYEQFF.

The chain links TRBV7-3 to TRBJ1-2; no reliable D call. V lost 5 bases, J lost 7 bases, and 11 bases lay in between. Germline V CDR1 and CDR2: SGHTA, FQGTGA. The CDR3 has 12 residues. CDR3 in DNA: TGTGCCAGCAGCCCCCAGGTTATTGGCTACACCTTC. Residues: CASSPQVIGYTF.

The chain combines TRBV6-1 with TRBJ1-1, with TRBD1 as a possible D gene (6 bases). Germline assignment: CDR1 MNHNS and CDR2 SASEGT. V lost 2 bases and J 4 bases, leaving 11 bases between the germline ends. CDR3 length equals 14 residues. Here the CDR3 reads CASSEQGFVTEAFF. CDR3 nucleotide sequence: TGTGCCAGCAGTGAACAGGGGTTTGTCACTGAAGCTTTCTTT.

The J gene is TRBJ2-3, the V gene TRBV9; 9 bases fit TRBD2. This CDR3 comprises 17 residues. CDR1 SGDLS and CDR2 YYNGEE come from the germline V gene. V lost 0 bases, J lost 6 bases, and 11 bases stayed unmatched. The CDR3 spells CASSVEGLRGGRDTQYF. The CDR3 nucleotides are TGTGCCAGCAGCGTAGAGGGATTGCGGGGGGGTCGCGATACGCAGTATTTT.

V usage is TRBV5-1 and J usage is TRBJ2-3; 8 bases map to TRBD2. Looked up from germline, CDR1 is SGHRS and CDR2 is YFSETQ. The CDR3 has 17 residues. The V and J ends lost 3 bases and 6 bases, in that order; junction bases with no gene match: 15. CDR3 residues: CASSSYPPSGGNDTQYF. CDR3 nucleotides: TGCGCCAGCAGCTCCTACCCGCCCAGCGGGGGTAACGATACGCAGTATTTT.

The V gene is TRBV7-7, the J gene TRBJ1-3; D remains unclear. This CDR3 contains 13 residues. Germline values: CDR1 SSHAT, CDR2 FNYEAQ (reference sequence). V was cut by 4 bases and J by 4 bases, with 8 bases left in between. The CDR3 here is CASSSNSGNTIYF. CDR3 DNA sequence: TGTGCCAGCAGCTCCAACAGCGGAAACACCATATATTTT.

J is TRBJ1-1 and V is TRBV12-5; D gene uncertain. The CDR3 is 12 residues long. The ends were cut back, 5 bases at V and 10 bases at J, with 14 bases in the middle. Per the germline V gene, CDR1 is LGHNT and CDR2 is FRNRAP. CDR3 DNA sequence: TGTGCTAGTGGTCGAGACGTCTTTCGAGCTTTCTTT. Its protein is CASGRDVFRAFF.

This clone was found a few times. V is TRBV19 and J is TRBJ1-5; D remains unclear. Trimming removed 4 bases from V and 7 bases from J, with 11 bases in between. Looked up from germline, CDR1 is LNHDA and CDR2 is SQIVND (reference sequence). This CDR3 comprises 13 residues. The CDR3 coding sequence is TGTGCCAGTAGTACGGGCCCGGGACAGCCCCAGCATTTT. It specifies CASSTGPGQPQHF.

The count of this clone is one. The J gene is TRBJ1-5, the V gene TRBV12-5; tentative D call: TRBD1 (5 bases). CDR1 and CDR2 from the germline V gene are LGHNT and FRNRAP. The CDR3 extends over 16 amino acids. Trimming removed 6 bases at V and 3 bases at J, with 18 bases between. CDR3 amino acids: CASGQFLGGYNQPQHF. CDR3 DNA: TGTGCTAGTGGCCAATTTTTGGGGGGGTACAATCAGCCCCAGCATTTT. The full variable domain, its missing parts supplied by reference TRBV12-5 and TRBJ1-5, is DARVTQTPRHKVTEMGQEVTMRCQPILGHNTVFWYRQTMMQGLELLAYFRNRAPLDDSGMPKDRFSAEMPDATLATLKIQPSEPRDSAVYFCASGQFLGGYNQPQHFGDGTRLSIL.

This clone is a singleton in its sample. The chain carries TRBV28 and TRBJ1-2; 8 nucleotides line up with TRBD1. V dropped 4 bases and J dropped 7; count of bases not matched to a gene: 14. Germline CDR1 is MDHEN and CDR2 is SYDVKM. CDR3 length: 16 residues. The CDR3 is CASSSPGTGVAGGYTF. The CDR3 nucleotides are TGTGCCAGCAGTTCGCCCGGGACAGGAGTTGCCGGTGGCTACACCTTC.

The rearrangement uses TRBV4-1 and TRBJ1-5; no definite D call. Trimming shortened V by 0 bases and J by 5 bases, and 11 bases separated the two germline ends. The CDR3 has 15 amino acids. The germline gives CDR1 MGHRA, CDR2 YSYEKL. Written as DNA, the CDR3 is TGCGCCAGCAGCCAAGAAGCGTCCGTGGATCAGCCCCAGCATTTT. This gives the protein CASSQEASVDQPQHF.

Only one count was recorded for this clone. The chain has TRBV6-6 and TRBJ2-1; TRBD2 agrees at 12 bases. The CDR3 runs 14 residues. V dropped 5 bases and J dropped 7; count of bases not matched to a gene: 3. CDR1 is MNHNY and CDR2 is SVGAGI in the germline V gene (reference sequence). CDR3 nucleotide sequence: TGTGCCAGCAGTGACGGACTAGCGGGGAATGAGCAGTTCTTC. Protein sequence: CASSDGLAGNEQFF.

This clone came up once. The chain links TRBV2 to TRBJ2-7; the D call may be TRBD1 or TRBD2 (5 bases each). CDR1 SNHLY and CDR2 FYNNEI come from the germline V gene. This CDR3 comprises 11 residues. Trimming cost V 11 bases and J 6 bases, with 14 bases left between them. DNA of the CDR3: TGTGCCTGTGGCGTGGGGGTCGAGCAGTACTTC. It yields the protein CACGVGVEQYF.

The V gene is TRBV25-1, the J gene TRBJ2-3; D is uncertain. Per the germline V gene, CDR1 is MGHDK and CDR2 is SYGVNS. The length of the CDR3 is 10 residues. V was cut by 9 bases and J by 0 bases, with 1 base left in between. This chain's CDR3 is CARSTDTQYF. The CDR3 DNA is TGTGCCAGGAGCACAGATACGCAGTATTTT.

This clone has just one count. The V and J genes are TRBV2 and TRBJ1-1; 7 nucleotides line up with TRBD1. The V segment lost 2 bases and the J segment 3 bases; nucleotides outside the gene matches: 3. Germline V gives CDR1 SNHLY, CDR2 FYNNEI. The CDR3 is made up of 14 amino acids. CDR3 residues: CASSEIGGYTEAFF. CDR3 bases: TGTGCCAGCAGTGAAATAGGGGGCTACACTGAAGCTTTCTTT.

The chain combines TRBV4-1 with TRBJ1-1; D gene ambiguous. The germline V gene has CDR1 MGHRA and CDR2 YSYEKL. CDR3 length: 13 amino acids. The V and J ends lost 1 base and 7 bases respectively, with 10 bases between them. The CDR3 bases are TGCGCCAGCAGCCAAGCGGATTTTGGTGAAGCTTTCTTT. Translated: CASSQADFGEAFF.